This T cell receptor beta chain was observed in a study of T cell repertoires in cytomegalovirus infection. Background on the study: Matching HLA type and CMV infection were both indicated by public TCR beta signatures.

TCRdb itself ran the reads through MiXCR, one entry per CDR3 protein. The profile shows 110,000 or so distinct CDR3 sequences, 25% to 35% of them singletons. This clonotype appeared many times. Antigen specificity is unknown. The CDR3 is 14 residues long. Germline loops: CDR1 SGHTA, CDR2 FQGNSA. Trimming took 2 bases from V and 5 from J; bases not matched to a gene: 4. The study's findings and limits: Dominant in the ex vivo response were TCR beta clonotypes restricted by HLA-C and specific for CMV.

J is TRBJ2-7 and V is TRBV7-2; 9 nucleotides agree with TRBD1. The sequencing used CD8+ T cells from cultured PBMCs, collected from culture after CMV antigen stimulation. This clonotype was sampled from a human donor in good health (CMV status not recorded). Some clones in this sample may be carry-over from other donors' samples. CDR3 sequence: CASSLNRGPDEQYF. CDR3 sequence (DNA): TGTGCCAGCAGCTTAAACAGGGGGCCCGACGAGCAGTACTTC.